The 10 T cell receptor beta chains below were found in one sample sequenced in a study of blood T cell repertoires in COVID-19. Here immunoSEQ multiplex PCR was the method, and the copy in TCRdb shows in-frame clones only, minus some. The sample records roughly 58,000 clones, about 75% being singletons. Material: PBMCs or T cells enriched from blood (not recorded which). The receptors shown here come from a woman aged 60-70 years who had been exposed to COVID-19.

The CDR3 DNA reads as TGTGCCTGGAGCCTGACCCCAGGGGACGAGCAGTACTTC. Its protein is CAWSLTPGDEQYF. J is TRBJ2-7 and V is TRBV30; tentatively, D is TRBD1 (6 bases). This CDR3 contains 13 residues. V lost 3 bases and J 5 bases, leaving 14 bases between the germline ends. In germline, CDR1 is GTSNPN, CDR2 SVGIG (reference sequence).

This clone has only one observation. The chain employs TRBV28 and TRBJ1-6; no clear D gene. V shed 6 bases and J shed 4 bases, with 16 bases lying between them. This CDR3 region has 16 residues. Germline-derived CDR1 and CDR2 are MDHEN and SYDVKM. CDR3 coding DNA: TGTGCCAGCAGCTCCCGTCTCAGTGGTTATAATTCACCCCTCCACTTT. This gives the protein CASSSRLSGYNSPLHF.

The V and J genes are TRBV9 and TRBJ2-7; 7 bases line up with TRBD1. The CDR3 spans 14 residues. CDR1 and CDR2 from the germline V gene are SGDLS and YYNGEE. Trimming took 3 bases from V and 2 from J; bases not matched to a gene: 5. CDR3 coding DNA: TGTGCCAGCAGCGCCCGACAGGGCCCCTACGAGCAGTACTTC. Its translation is CASSARQGPYEQYF.

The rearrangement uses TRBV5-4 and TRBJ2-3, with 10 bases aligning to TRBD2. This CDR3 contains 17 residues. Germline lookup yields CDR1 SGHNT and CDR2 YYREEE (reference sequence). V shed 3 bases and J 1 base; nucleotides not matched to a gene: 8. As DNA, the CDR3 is TGTGCCAGCAGCTCCTTAGCGGGGGGATCTCGCACAGATACGCAGTATTTT. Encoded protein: CASSSLAGGSRTDTQYF.

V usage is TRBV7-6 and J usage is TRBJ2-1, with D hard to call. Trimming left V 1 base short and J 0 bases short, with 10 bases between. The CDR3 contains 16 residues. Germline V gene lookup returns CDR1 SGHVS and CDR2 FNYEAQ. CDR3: CASSLEAVSSYNEQFF. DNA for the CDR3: TGTGCCAGCAGCTTAGAAGCCGTGAGCTCCTACAATGAGCAGTTCTTC.

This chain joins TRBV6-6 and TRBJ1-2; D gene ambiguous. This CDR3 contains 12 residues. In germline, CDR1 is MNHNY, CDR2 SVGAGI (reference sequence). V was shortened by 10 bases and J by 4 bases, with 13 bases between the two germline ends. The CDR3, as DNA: TGTGCCACCGAAGACTCCTTCTATGGCTACACCTTC. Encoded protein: CATEDSFYGYTF.

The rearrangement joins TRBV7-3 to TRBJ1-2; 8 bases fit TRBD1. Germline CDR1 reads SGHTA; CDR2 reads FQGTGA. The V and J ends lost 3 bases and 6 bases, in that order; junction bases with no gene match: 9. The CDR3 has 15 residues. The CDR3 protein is CASSFSGQGKDGYTF. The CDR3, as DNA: TGTGCCAGCAGCTTCTCAGGACAGGGAAAAGATGGCTACACCTTC.

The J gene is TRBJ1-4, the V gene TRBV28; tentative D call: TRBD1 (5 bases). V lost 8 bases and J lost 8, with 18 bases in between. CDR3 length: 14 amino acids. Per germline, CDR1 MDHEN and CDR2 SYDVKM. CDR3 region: CASSIVGGAEKLFF. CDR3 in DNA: TGTGCCAGCTCTATAGTTGGTGGGGCCGAAAAACTGTTTTTT.

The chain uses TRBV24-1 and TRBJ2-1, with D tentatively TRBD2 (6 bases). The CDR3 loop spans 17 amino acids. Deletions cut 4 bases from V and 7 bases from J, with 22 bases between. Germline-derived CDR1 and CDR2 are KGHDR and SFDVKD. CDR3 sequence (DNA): TGTGCCACCAGTGACCCTACGCTAGCGACCAAGGGGAATGAGCAGTTCTTC. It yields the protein CATSDPTLATKGNEQFF.

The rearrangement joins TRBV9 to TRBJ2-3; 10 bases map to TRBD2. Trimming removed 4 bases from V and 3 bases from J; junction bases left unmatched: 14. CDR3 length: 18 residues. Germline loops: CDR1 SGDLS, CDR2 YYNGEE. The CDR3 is CASSPPSGGGLKTDTQYF. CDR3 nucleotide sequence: TGTGCCAGCAGCCCCCCCAGCGGGGGGGGTCTCAAGACAGATACGCAGTATTTT.